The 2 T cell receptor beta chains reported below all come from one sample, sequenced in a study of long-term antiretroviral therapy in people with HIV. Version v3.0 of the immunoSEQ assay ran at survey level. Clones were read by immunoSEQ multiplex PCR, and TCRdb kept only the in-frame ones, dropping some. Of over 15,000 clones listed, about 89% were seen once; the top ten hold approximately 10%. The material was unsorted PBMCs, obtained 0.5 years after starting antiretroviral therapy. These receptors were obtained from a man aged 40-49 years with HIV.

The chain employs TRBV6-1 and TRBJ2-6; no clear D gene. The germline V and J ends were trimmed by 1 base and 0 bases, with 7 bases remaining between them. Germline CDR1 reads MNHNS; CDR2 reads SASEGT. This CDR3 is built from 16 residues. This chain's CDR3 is CASSEDPRSGANVLTF. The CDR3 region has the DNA TGTGCCAGCAGTGAAGATCCACGCTCTGGGGCCAACGTCCTGACTTTC.

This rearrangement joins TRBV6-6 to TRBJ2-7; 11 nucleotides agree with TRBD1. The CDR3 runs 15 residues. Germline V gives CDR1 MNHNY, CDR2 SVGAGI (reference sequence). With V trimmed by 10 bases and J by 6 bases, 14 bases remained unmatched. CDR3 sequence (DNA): TGTGCCACCTCAGCTCCGGACAGGGGGCTCCGCGAGCAGTACTTC. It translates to CATSAPDRGLREQYF.